The clone carrying this T cell receptor (beta chain) came up a few times. This CDR3 comprises 14 residues. In germline, CDR1 is MNHEY, CDR2 SMNVEV (reference sequence). Trimming took 4 bases from V and 1 from J, leaving 11 bases between them. TCRdb's copy holds only in-frame clones and misses some; the assay was immunoSEQ multiplex PCR. Found here are 200,000 to 250,000 clones, around 86% of them singletons; the top ten hold 1.5% to 2%. The source of the sample is a study of blood T cell repertoires in COVID-19. Study background: T cells, B-cell-depleted T cells, or PBMCs provided the cDNA or gDNA that served as material.

Participants were aged about 18 to 100 years, lived in roughly 25 US areas, and enrolled virtually. The study assigned cohorts using participant-reported clinical history. Two consecutive negative NP/OP PCR tests, clearance, or resolved symptoms defined Cohort 3 recovery. This rearrangement joins TRBV27 to TRBJ2-7; a weak D match, TRBD1 (6 bases). This receptor was taken from a woman aged 50 to 65 who had recovered from COVID-19. The source material was PBMCs or T cells enriched from blood (not recorded which). CDR3 region: CASSSWTESYEQYF. The CDR3 DNA is TGTGCCAGCAGTTCCTGGACAGAATCCTACGAGCAGTACTTC.